This note documents a single T cell receptor beta chain sequence. The antigen is undetermined. This specimen belongs to a study of cytomegalovirus exposure and HLA in healthy donors. Regarding the study as a whole: In terms of immune exposure information, only CMV serostatus was available. Researchers reportedly found TCR beta sequences accurately predicted most subjects' HLA-A and HLA-B alleles. Data from an earlier analysis indicated that most TCR beta V segments were productive either about 87% or about 30% of the time. The study put about 180 TCR beta chains on its list as cytomegalovirus-associated.

Primers for the PCR totalled 60 Vbeta and 13 Jbeta. Generated by immunoSEQ multiplex PCR, the TCRdb table keeps only in-frame clones and is missing some. Of over 150,000 clones listed, around 68% are singletons. There are 15 residues in the CDR3. The V gene lost 0 bases and the J gene lost 4 bases, with 9 bases spanning the gap. Looked up from germline, CDR1 is LGHNA and CDR2 is YSLEER. This TCR derives from a woman aged 40 to 55 in good health and CMV-seropositive. The chain recombines TRBV4-3 with TRBJ1-4; D possibly corresponds to TRBD1 (5 bases). Sequencing input: PBMCs. The CDR3 loop is CASSQDGTGNEKLFF. CDR3 DNA: TGCGCCAGCAGCCAAGACGGGACTGGTAATGAAAAACTGTTTTTT.